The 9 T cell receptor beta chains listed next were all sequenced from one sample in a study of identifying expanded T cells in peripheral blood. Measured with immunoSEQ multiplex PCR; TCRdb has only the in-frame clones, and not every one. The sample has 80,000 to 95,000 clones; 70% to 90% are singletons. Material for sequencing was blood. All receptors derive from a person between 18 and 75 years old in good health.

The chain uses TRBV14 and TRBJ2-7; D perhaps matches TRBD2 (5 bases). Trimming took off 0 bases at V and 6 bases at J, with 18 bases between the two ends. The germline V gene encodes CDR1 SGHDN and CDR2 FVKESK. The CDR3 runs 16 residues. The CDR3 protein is CASSQDQRGPRLEQYF. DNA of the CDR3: TGTGCCAGCAGCCAAGATCAGCGAGGGCCGAGGCTCGAGCAGTACTTC.

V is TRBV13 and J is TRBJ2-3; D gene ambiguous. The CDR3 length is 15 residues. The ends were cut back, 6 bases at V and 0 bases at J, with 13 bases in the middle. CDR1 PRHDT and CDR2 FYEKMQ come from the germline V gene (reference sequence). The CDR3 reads CASSSLGKSTDTQYF. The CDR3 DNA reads TGTGCCAGCAGTTCCTTGGGGAAAAGCACAGATACGCAGTATTTT.

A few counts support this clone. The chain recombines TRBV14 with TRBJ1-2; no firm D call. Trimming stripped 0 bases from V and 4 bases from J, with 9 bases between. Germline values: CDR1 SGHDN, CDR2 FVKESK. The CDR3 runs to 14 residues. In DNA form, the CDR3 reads TGTGCCAGCAGCCAAGATCTAGGAGCCTATGGCTACACCTTC. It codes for CASSQDLGAYGYTF.

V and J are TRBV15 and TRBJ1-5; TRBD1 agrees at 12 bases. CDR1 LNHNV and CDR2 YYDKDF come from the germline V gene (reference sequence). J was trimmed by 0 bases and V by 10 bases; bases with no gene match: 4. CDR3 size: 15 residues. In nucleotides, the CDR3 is TGTGCCATCGGGACAGGGGGCCATAGCAATCAGCCCCAGCATTTT. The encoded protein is CAIGTGGHSNQPQHF.

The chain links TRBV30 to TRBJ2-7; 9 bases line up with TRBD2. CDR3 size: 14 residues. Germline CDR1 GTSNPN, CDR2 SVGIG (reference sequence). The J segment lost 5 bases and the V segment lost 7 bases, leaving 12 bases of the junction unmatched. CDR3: CASEAGGGSHEQYF. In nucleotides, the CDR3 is TGTGCCTCGGAGGCGGGAGGGGGGAGCCACGAGCAGTACTTC.

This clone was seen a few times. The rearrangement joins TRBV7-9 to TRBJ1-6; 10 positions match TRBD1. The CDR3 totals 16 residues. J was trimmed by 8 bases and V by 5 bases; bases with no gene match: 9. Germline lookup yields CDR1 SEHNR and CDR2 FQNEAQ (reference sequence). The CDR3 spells CASSPGRTGGYSPLHF. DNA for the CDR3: TGTGCCAGCAGCCCCGGGCGGACAGGGGGATATTCACCCCTCCACTTT. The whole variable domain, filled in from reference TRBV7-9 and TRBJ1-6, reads DTGVSQNPRHKITKRGQNVTFRCDPISEHNRLYWYRQTLGQGPEFLTYFQNEAQLEKSRLLSDRFSAERPKGSFSTLEIQRTEQGDSAMYLCASSPGRTGGYSPLHFGNGTRLTVT.

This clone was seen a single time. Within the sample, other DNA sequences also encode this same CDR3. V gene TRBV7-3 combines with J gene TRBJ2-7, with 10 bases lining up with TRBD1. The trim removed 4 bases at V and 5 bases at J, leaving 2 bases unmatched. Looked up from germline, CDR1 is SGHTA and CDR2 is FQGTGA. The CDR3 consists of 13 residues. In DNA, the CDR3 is TGTGCCAGCAGCTCAGGGACAGGGGACGAGCAGTACTTC. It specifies CASSSGTGDEQYF.

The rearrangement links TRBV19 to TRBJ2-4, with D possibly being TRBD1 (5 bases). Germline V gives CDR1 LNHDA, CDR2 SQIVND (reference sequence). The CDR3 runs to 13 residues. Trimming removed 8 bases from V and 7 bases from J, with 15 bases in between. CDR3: CASEPRDLNIQYF. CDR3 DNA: TGTGCCAGTGAACCCAGGGATCTGAACATTCAGTACTTC. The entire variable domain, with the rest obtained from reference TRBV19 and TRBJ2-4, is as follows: DGGITQSPKYLFRKEGQNVTLSCEQNLNHDAMYWYRQDPGQGLRLIYYSQIVNDFQKGDIAEGYSVSREKKESFPLTVTSAQKNPTAFYLCASEPRDLNIQYFGAGTRLSVL.

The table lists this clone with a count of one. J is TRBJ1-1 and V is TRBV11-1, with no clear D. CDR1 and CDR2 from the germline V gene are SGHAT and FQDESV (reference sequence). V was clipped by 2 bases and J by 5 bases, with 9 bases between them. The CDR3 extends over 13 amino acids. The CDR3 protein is CASSLMLGTEAFF. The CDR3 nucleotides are TGTGCCAGCAGCTTAATGCTGGGGACTGAAGCTTTCTTT.